This T cell receptor (beta chain) appears in the sequencing data of a study of OX40 agonist ivuxolimab in advanced cancers. CDR1 and CDR2 (germline): SEHNR, FQNEAQ (reference sequence). CDR3 length: 19 residues. With V trimmed by 3 bases and J by 3 bases, 18 bases remained unmatched. The assay was immunoSEQ multiplex PCR, and TCRdb's table has in-frame clones only and misses some. The sample consists of about 79,000 clones, less than 95% of them appearing once. The clonotype comes from an adult with an advanced solid tumor such as melanoma, head and neck, liver or kidney cancer. The source material was CD4+ or CD8+ T cells sorted from blood, sampled in a trial of the OX40 agonist ivuxolimab. The V call is TRBV7-9, the J call TRBJ2-3; 7 bases are shared with TRBD1. CDR3 DNA sequence: TGTGCCAGCAGCTTCTGGGGACAGAGCGCAGCTTCCGGTACAGATACGCAGTATTTT. This codes for CASSFWGQSAASGTDTQYF. Filled out from reference TRBV7-9 and TRBJ2-3, the complete variable domain reads DTGVSQNPRHKITKRGQNVTFRCDPISEHNRLYWYRQTLGQGPEFLTYFQNEAQLEKSRLLSDRFSAERPKGSFSTLEIQRTEQGDSAMYLCASSFWGQSAASGTDTQYFGPGTRLTVL.